The rows below give T cell receptor beta chains drawn from one sample of a study of blood T cells in healthy people across ages. TCRdb itself ran the 5' RACE reads through MiXCR, one entry per CDR3 protein. This sample has more than 750,000 distinct CDR3 sequences; around 29% occur once, and the top ten carry roughly 10%. These same records also appear under a second study, on T cells of mothers and their children.

What was sequenced was blood. The receptors shown here come from a woman aged 40 to 50 in good health. Both conserved end residues are part of each CDR3. The order of the fields is V gene, J gene, clone size, D gene, CDR3 DNA, CDR3 protein. A D gene is named only where the DNA matches it firmly. Size values are once, few and many counts, or a class for expanded clones, and some rows have none.

TRBV7-2,TRBJ2-3,-,-,TGTGCCTGCAGCCGGCGGGGCACGACAGATACGCAGTATTTT,CACSRRGTTDTQYF
TRBV25-1,TRBJ2-1,-,-,TGTGCCAGCAGCCCCCAGGAACAGGGTTTCCATGAGCAGTTCTTC,CASSPQEQGFHEQFF
TRBV25-1,TRBJ2-7,many,TRBD1,TGTGCCAGCAGTGAACATCTACAGGGGCGCGAGCAGTACTTC,CASSEHLQGREQYF
TRBV19,TRBJ2-7,-,TRBD2,TGTGCCAGTAGTTCGGGAGGGACAACGACCTACGAGCAGTACTTC,CASSSGGTTTYEQYF
TRBV7-2,TRBJ1-2,-,TRBD1,TGTGCCAGCAGCCGCCTGGGACAGGGGATGGGAGGCTACACCTTC,CASSRLGQGMGGYTF
TRBV6-2/TRBV6-3,TRBJ2-3,-,-,TGTGCCAGCACCGACGGGGGTTCAACAGATACGCAGTATTTT,CASTDGGSTDTQYF
TRBV11-2,TRBJ2-3,-,TRBD1,TGTGCCAGCAGCTTAGTGACAGGGAGAGCTACGCAGTATTTT,CASSLVTGRATQYF
TRBV11-2,TRBJ2-3,many,-,TGTGCCAGCAGCTTAGACCCCCACCGAAGCACAGATACGCAGTATTTT,CASSLDPHRSTDTQYF
TRBV3-1,TRBJ2-1,few,TRBD2,TGTGCCAGCAGCTATAGCGGGGGGGTCGACAATGAGCAGTTCTTC,CASSYSGGVDNEQFF
TRBV7-2,TRBJ2-1,many,-,TGTGCCAGCAGCCTAACGCACAATGAGCAGTTCTTC,CASSLTHNEQFF
TRBV6-4,TRBJ2-1,-,TRBD2,TGTGCCAGCAGTGACGGGACTAGCCACAATGAGCAGTTCTTC,CASSDGTSHNEQFF
TRBV7-2,TRBJ2-1,few,-,TGTGCCAGCAGCTTAGATCCAGGGATCTACAATGAGCAGTTCTTC,CASSLDPGIYNEQFF
TRBV12-3/TRBV12-4,TRBJ2-7,-,-,TGTGCCAGCAGACCAGGGGGGGGCAATGAGCAGTACTTC,CASRPGGGNEQYF
TRBV7-9,TRBJ2-7,-,TRBD2,TGTGCCAGCAGCTTAGTTAGTGGCGGGGGCGAGCAGTACTTC,CASSLVSGGGEQYF
TRBV7-2,TRBJ2-7,-,-,TGTGCCAGCAGCCAGGGACCACCCCCGACCTACAATGAGCAGTACTTC,CASSQGPPPTYNEQYF